The source of this T cell receptor beta chain is a study of cytomegalovirus exposure and HLA in healthy donors. Whole-study findings and limits: What TCR beta sequences reportedly achieved was accurate prediction of HLA-A and HLA-B alleles in most subjects.

In this sample, this clone turned up once. Its antigen is unknown. Germline V gene data show CDR1 as SGHRS and CDR2 as YFSETQ. V was clipped by 2 bases and J by 0 bases; unmatched bases: 7. This CDR3 has 17 amino acids. Primers for the PCR totalled 60 Vbeta and 13 Jbeta. In the authors' methods: An analysis that came later counted 80 million or so unique TCR beta chains, approximately 9.9 million shared. Libraries were prepared by immunoSEQ multiplex PCR; TCRdb keeps only in-frame clonotypes and omits some of them. V and J calls and clone size are as listed in that table; D and trimming were resolved from the DNA. The sample comprises fewer than 95,000 clones, around 78% of which are singletons, and over 0.5% rests with the top ten.

The clonotype originates from a young man in good health and CMV-seronegative. Sequencing was done on a sample of PBMCs. The chain employs TRBV5-1 and TRBJ2-2; TRBD1 matches 7 bases. The CDR3 DNA sequence: TGCGCCAGCAGCTTAGCACAGGGGTCCGCGAACACCGGGGAGCTGTTTTTT. It translates to CASSLAQGSANTGELFF.